Presented here are 32 T cell receptor beta chains from one specimen sequenced in a study of human T cells and chemical hapten exposure. Regarding time point: pre-sensitization, week 0. As for treatment: therapeutic diphenylcyclopropenone sensitization with weekly scalp DPC. TCRdb re-called the RACE reads through MiXCR, storing one row per CDR3 protein. This table holds around 380,000 distinct CDR3 sequences, about 5% found once. The sample here was whole blood, taken in connection with sensitization to the hapten diphenylcyclopropenone (DPC). These receptors came from a woman between 18 and 29 years old with alopecia areata. Some clones in this sample may be carry-over from other donors' samples.

This clonotype turned up a few times. Here the CDR3 DNA reads TGTGCCAGCAGCCAAGAACCCAGCGGGGGGGGCACCGGGGAGCTGTTTTTT. The encoded protein is CASSQEPSGGGTGELFF. The chain has TRBV4-2 and TRBJ2-2; 10 nucleotides line up with TRBD2. The J segment lost 4 bases and the V segment lost 0 bases, leaving 5 bases of the junction unmatched. There are 17 residues in the CDR3. Germline assignment: CDR1 LGHNA and CDR2 YNFKEQ.

The chain joins TRBV25-1 to TRBJ1-1, with D possibly being TRBD1 (5 bases). The CDR3 sequence is 13 residues long. Germline lookup yields CDR1 MGHDK and CDR2 SYGVNS. V gave up 6 bases and J gave up 3 bases, with 11 bases separating them. For the CDR3, the DNA is TGTGCCAGCAGACAGGATCAGTACACTGAAGCTTTCTTT. Amino acid sequence: CASRQDQYTEAFF. The full variable domain, its missing parts supplied by reference TRBV25-1 and TRBJ1-1, is EADIYQTPRYLVIGTGKKITLECSQTMGHDKMYWYQQDPGMELHLIHYSYGVNSTEKGDLSSESTVSRIRTEHFPLTLESARPSHTSQYLCASRQDQYTEAFFGQGTRLTVV.

The chain uses TRBV28 and TRBJ2-1, with 8 bases fitting TRBD2. Germline trimming cut 3 bases from V and 3 bases from J; bases unmatched to any gene: 10. The CDR3 is 17 residues long. Germline assignment: CDR1 MDHEN and CDR2 SYDVKM. CDR3 residues: CASSLPLAGGRYNEQFF. CDR3 bases: TGTGCCAGCAGTTTGCCTTTGGCGGGGGGCCGCTACAATGAGCAGTTCTTC.

This clonotype was detected a few times. The chain couples TRBV7-8 to TRBJ2-7; 10 bases align to TRBD1. The germline gives CDR1 SGHVS, CDR2 FQNEAQ. This CDR3 region has 15 residues. Unmatched junction bases numbered 9, after V lost 5 bases and J lost 5 bases. CDR3 coding DNA: TGTGCCAGCAGCCTAGTCCGGGACAGGGGCGACGAGCAGTACTTC. It codes for CASSLVRDRGDEQYF.

This clonotype occurred many times. The gene calls are TRBV6-4 and TRBJ2-3, with 11 positions matching TRBD2. The CDR3 has 15 residues. With V trimmed by 6 bases and J by 1 base, 3 bases remained unmatched. Germline CDR1 and CDR2: MRHNA and SNTAGT. The CDR3 is CASSETSGGTDTQYF. Written as DNA, the CDR3 is TGTGCCAGCAGCGAGACTAGCGGGGGCACAGATACGCAGTATTTT.

This clonotype was found many times. V is TRBV7-8 and J is TRBJ1-5, with 8 positions matching TRBD1. The CDR3 spans 14 residues. Germline CDR1 is SGHVS and CDR2 is FQNEAQ. V was clipped by 5 bases and J by 5 bases; unmatched bases: 5. The CDR3 nucleotides read TGTGCCAGCAGCACGGACAGGGACGATCAGCCCCAGCATTTT. Translating gives CASSTDRDDQPQHF.

This clonotype has just a few counts. In DNA, the CDR3 is TGTGCCAGCAGTTATTCAAACAGGGGGGACTATGGCTACACCTTC. Translated, it gives CASSYSNRGDYGYTF. The chain employs TRBV6-5 and TRBJ1-2; 8 bases fit TRBD1. This CDR3 has 15 amino acids. Germline V gives CDR1 MNHEY, CDR2 SVGAGI. Unmatched junction bases numbered 6, after V lost 3 bases and J lost 3 bases.

The chain employs TRBV7-8 and TRBJ2-3; D is uncertain. The CDR3 covers 16 residues. Trimming stripped 5 bases from V and 2 bases from J, with 17 bases between. In germline, CDR1 is SGHVS, CDR2 FQNEAQ. The CDR3 coding sequence is TGTGCCAGCAGCCCTTTTCAGACAAGTATCACAGATACGCAGTATTTT. Its translation is CASSPFQTSITDTQYF.

The V call is TRBV12-3 or TRBV12-4, the J call TRBJ1-4; D is undetermined. V lost 4 bases and J 0 bases, leaving 6 bases between the germline ends. CDR3 size: 14 residues. The CDR3 loop reads CASSSDTTNEKLFF. The CDR3 DNA reads TGTGCCAGCAGTTCAGACACAACTAATGAAAAACTGTTTTTT.

This clonotype was observed many times. V gene TRBV6-5 combines with J gene TRBJ1-6, with D perhaps TRBD1 (5 bases). Germline CDR1 MNHEY, CDR2 SVGAGI. The CDR3 length is 14 residues. Trimming pared 2 bases from V and 10 bases from J, leaving 12 bases between. CDR3 residues: CASSYNRGSSPLHF. The CDR3 DNA is TGTGCCAGCAGTTACAACCGGGGCTCATCACCCCTCCACTTT.

By sample fraction, this clonotype is medium-sized. The chain is built from TRBV29-1 and TRBJ1-5; unclear D gene. CDR1 SQVTM and CDR2 ANQGSEA come from the germline V gene. Trimming pared 7 bases from V and 5 bases from J, leaving 9 bases between. CDR3 length equals 11 residues. CDR3: CSGSEDQPQHF. The DNA for the CDR3 is TGCAGCGGCTCCGAGGATCAGCCCCAGCATTTT.

V and J are TRBV6-2 or TRBV6-3 and TRBJ2-3, with 11 bases identical to TRBD2. From germline, CDR1 is MNHEY and CDR2 SVGEGT. This CDR3 region has 16 residues. With 6 bases clipped from V and 2 bases from J, the junction kept 7 bases outside the gene matches. CDR3 coding DNA: TGTGCCAGCAGCCGCGGACTAGCGGGTTACACAGATACGCAGTATTTT. Its translation: CASSRGLAGYTDTQYF.

With regard to this clonotype: It may be a read error: a sequence one base away is much more abundant. The V call is TRBV3-1, the J call TRBJ1-6; no definite D call. This CDR3 comprises 16 residues. V was shortened by 5 bases and J by 6 bases, with 17 bases between the two germline ends. In germline, CDR1 is LGHDT, CDR2 YNNKEL (reference sequence). The CDR3 DNA sequence: TGTGCCAGCAGCACCGGGATAGGGCTCTCTAATTCACCCCTCCACTTT. It is translated as CASSTGIGLSNSPLHF.

The CDR3 bases are TGTGCTAGTGGTTTGACCCTCCCCGGGGATACAGGCCGGGCCTTCAACAATGAGCAGTTCTTC. It yields the protein CASGLTLPGDTGRAFNNEQFF. This chain joins TRBV12-5 and TRBJ2-1; D possibly matches TRBD1 or TRBD2 (5 bases each). V dropped 2 bases and J dropped 5 bases, with 31 bases sitting between them. The CDR3 sequence is 21 residues long. Germline CDR1 and CDR2: LGHNT and FRNRAP.

The chain is built from TRBV11-1 and TRBJ2-1; 16 nucleotides agree with TRBD2. This CDR3 contains 15 residues. Per germline, CDR1 SGHAT and CDR2 FQDESV (reference sequence). Losses at the gene ends were 5 bases for V and 15 bases for J; bases not matched to a gene: 10. CDR3 nucleotides: TGTGCCAGCAGCCGACAGGGACTAGCGGGGGGGCGAGCGTTCTTC. It codes for CASSRQGLAGGRAFF.

The V call is TRBV5-1, the J call TRBJ1-6, with D possibly being TRBD1 (5 bases). There are 20 residues in the CDR3. V lost 4 bases and J lost 0, with 23 bases in between. Germline-derived CDR1 and CDR2 are SGHRS and YFSETQ. The CDR3 spells CASSELIPGTSYSYNSPLHF. The CDR3, as DNA: TGCGCCAGCAGCGAACTAATCCCAGGGACGTCGTACTCCTATAATTCACCCCTCCACTTT.

This clonotype was seen ten or more times. The gene calls are TRBV7-2 and TRBJ2-4; D possibly corresponds to TRBD2 (6 bases). CDR3 length: 15 amino acids. The V and J ends lost 4 bases and 7 bases respectively, with 17 bases between them. Germline CDR1 reads SGHTA; CDR2 reads FQGNSA. CDR3 protein: CASSSRGGERNIQYF. DNA for the CDR3: TGTGCCAGCAGCTCCCGGGGCGGGGAGCGGAACATTCAGTACTTC.

The chain uses TRBV3-1 and TRBJ2-3, with 8 nucleotides matching TRBD2. The CDR3 has 17 residues. Germline-derived CDR1 and CDR2 are LGHDT and YNNKEL (reference sequence). Trimming at V came to 3 bases and at J to 6 bases, leaving 14 bases not matched to a gene. The CDR3 sequence: CASSHPKSGGAADTQYF. The CDR3 DNA reads as TGTGCCAGCAGCCATCCTAAATCCGGGGGGGCAGCGGATACGCAGTATTTT.

This clonotype was seen a few times. This chain joins TRBV6-5 and TRBJ1-1; possibly TRBD1 for D (6 bases). Germline assignment: CDR1 MNHEY and CDR2 SVGAGI. V lost 6 bases and J lost 5, with 13 bases in between. This CDR3 has 13 residues. CDR3 bases: TGTGCCAGCAGACAGGGAATGATAACTGAAGCTTTCTTT. Its protein product is CASRQGMITEAFF.

This chain links TRBV5-1 with TRBJ2-4; the match to TRBD1 covers 10 bases. The J segment lost 1 base and the V segment lost 0 bases, leaving 7 bases of the junction unmatched. Germline V gene sequence: CDR1 SGHRS, CDR2 YFSETQ. This CDR3 is built from 18 residues. CDR3 loop: CASSLGQGASVAKNIQYF. The CDR3 DNA sequence: TGCGCCAGCAGCTTGGGACAGGGGGCGAGTGTCGCCAAAAACATTCAGTACTTC.

The chain carries TRBV6-1 and TRBJ2-7; a weak D match, TRBD1 (6 bases). The ends were cut back, 5 bases at V and 7 bases at J, with 15 bases in the middle. This CDR3 is built from 13 residues. Germline V gene lookup returns CDR1 MNHNS and CDR2 SASEGT. Here the CDR3 reads CASSRPPGEEQYF. The DNA for the CDR3 is TGTGCCAGCAGTCGGCCCCCAGGGGAGGAGCAGTACTTC.

This clonotype was picked up many times. CDR3: CASSFLTGLPTGELFF. Here the CDR3 DNA reads TGCGCCAGCAGCTTTTTGACAGGGCTTCCCACCGGGGAGCTGTTTTTT. This rearrangement joins TRBV5-1 to TRBJ2-2; 7 nucleotides match TRBD1. Germline loops: CDR1 SGHRS, CDR2 YFSETQ. J lost 4 bases, V lost 2 bases, and 8 bases had no gene match. There are 16 residues in the CDR3.

The CDR3 nucleotides are TGTGCCAGCAGCCAAGAGGACCCCTCCTACGAGCAGTACTTC. Translation: CASSQEDPSYEQYF. The chain is built from TRBV4-2 and TRBJ2-7, with D unclear. The germline V and J ends were trimmed by 0 bases and 0 bases, with 6 bases remaining between them. The V gene's germline CDR1 is LGHNA and CDR2 YNFKEQ. This CDR3 region has 14 residues.

This clonotype was observed a few times. The chain is built from TRBV28 and TRBJ1-5, with D tentatively TRBD1 (5 bases). Germline V gene lookup returns CDR1 MDHEN and CDR2 SYDVKM. The V gene lost 2 bases and the J gene lost 1 base, with 12 bases spanning the gap. The CDR3 spans 16 residues. CDR3 nucleotides: TGTGCCAGCAGTTTAGGTGGGACCAGAAGCAATCAGCCCCAGCATTTT. Translation: CASSLGGTRSNQPQHF.

The chain combines TRBV20-1 with TRBJ1-2, with 7 bases lining up with TRBD1. The CDR3 loop spans 17 amino acids. V shed 6 bases and J 2 bases; nucleotides not matched to a gene: 18. Germline V CDR1 and CDR2: DFQATT, SNEGSKA (reference sequence). In DNA, the CDR3 is TGCAGTGCCAGTCCCCGGGGCAGGGGGAAGGGGAACTATGGCTACACCTTC. It specifies CSASPRGRGKGNYGYTF.

This clonotype has just a few counts. This chain connects TRBV10-3 to TRBJ2-5, with TRBD2 identical over 8 bases. CDR1 ENHRY and CDR2 SYGVKD come from the germline V gene. The trim removed 3 bases at V and 4 bases at J, leaving 4 bases unmatched. The CDR3 runs 14 residues. The CDR3 region has the DNA TGTGCCATCAGTGAAGTAGCGGGGTTAGAGACCCAGTACTTC. This sequence encodes CAISEVAGLETQYF.

This clonotype was recorded many times. The chain links TRBV18 to TRBJ1-6; 11 positions agree with TRBD1. The CDR3 spans 18 residues. V gave up 3 bases and J gave up 2 bases; unmatched junction bases: 6. CDR1 KGHSH and CDR2 LQKENI come from the germline V gene. This CDR3 is CASSPDRGRLPYNSPLHF. The CDR3 nucleotides read TGTGCCAGCTCACCGGACAGGGGGCGCCTTCCCTATAATTCACCCCTCCACTTT.

The V and J genes are TRBV6-6 and TRBJ2-4; a possible D gene is TRBD1 (6 bases). V was shortened by 5 bases and J by 5 bases, with 13 bases between the two germline ends. This CDR3 is built from 14 residues. CDR1 and CDR2 (germline): MNHNY, SVGAGI (reference sequence). CDR3 in amino acids: CASSVNRAENIQYF. DNA of the CDR3: TGTGCCAGCAGTGTTAACAGGGCCGAAAACATTCAGTACTTC.

This CDR3 is CSARVVGAGSTDTQYF. The CDR3 coding sequence is TGCAGTGCTAGAGTAGTAGGAGCGGGTAGCACAGATACGCAGTATTTT. This chain joins TRBV20-1 and TRBJ2-3; perhaps TRBD2 as D (6 bases). The V and J ends lost 1 base and 0 bases respectively, with 14 bases between them. Germline CDR1 and CDR2: DFQATT and SNEGSKA (reference sequence). The CDR3 is 16 residues long.

This clonotype was seen only a few times. The V gene is TRBV7-2, the J gene TRBJ1-3, with TRBD1 matching 8 bases. The germline CDR1 and CDR2 sequences are SGHTA and FQGNSA. CDR3 length equals 18 residues. Unmatched junction bases numbered 16, after V lost 6 bases and J lost 3 bases. In nucleotides, the CDR3 is TGTGCCAGCAGGCCGGAACAGGGGGTTTCTTCGGGTGGAAACACCATATATTTT. This codes for CASRPEQGVSSGGNTIYF.

This clonotype was counted a few times. The chain has TRBV5-4 and TRBJ2-6; D is ambiguous. Germline V gene lookup returns CDR1 SGHNT and CDR2 YYREEE (reference sequence). V gave up 5 bases and J gave up 2 bases, with 17 bases separating them. This CDR3 region has 17 residues. In DNA form, the CDR3 reads TGTGCCAGCAGTCTAAACAGTGCCGCGGCTGGGGCCAACGTCCTGACTTTC. It yields the protein CASSLNSAAAGANVLTF.

There are many counts of this clonotype. The chain carries TRBV6-2 or TRBV6-3 and TRBJ2-3; D unresolved. With 2 bases removed from V and 3 bases from J, the gap between germline ends came to 3 bases. Germline CDR1 and CDR2: MNHEY and SVGEGT. The CDR3 sequence is 12 residues long. The chain's CDR3 is CASSYMTDTQYF. The CDR3 DNA reads TGTGCCAGCAGTTACATGACAGATACGCAGTATTTT.